This TCR beta chain was obtained from a study of blood T cell repertoires in COVID-19. V was pared by 2 bases and J by 9 bases, with 14 bases between. The CDR3 is 15 amino acids. Germline CDR1 is MNHEY and CDR2 is SVGAGI. In the original workflow: From reference gene primer amplification, estimates of nucleated cell counts were derived. Some clones are missing from TCRdb's copy, which holds only in-frame ones; the method was immunoSEQ multiplex PCR. The V and J calls and the clone size are those of that table, but D and trimming were determined from the DNA. The data show about 78,000 clones, around 90% seen once.

This chain connects TRBV6-5 to TRBJ1-6; TRBD1 is a possible D gene (6 bases). The sample was peripheral blood. The sequence derives from a woman of 80 years or more with active or convalescent COVID-19. The CDR3: CASSYDAGVVSPLHF. DNA for the CDR3: TGTGCCAGCAGTTACGACGCAGGGGTGGTTTCACCCCTCCACTTT.